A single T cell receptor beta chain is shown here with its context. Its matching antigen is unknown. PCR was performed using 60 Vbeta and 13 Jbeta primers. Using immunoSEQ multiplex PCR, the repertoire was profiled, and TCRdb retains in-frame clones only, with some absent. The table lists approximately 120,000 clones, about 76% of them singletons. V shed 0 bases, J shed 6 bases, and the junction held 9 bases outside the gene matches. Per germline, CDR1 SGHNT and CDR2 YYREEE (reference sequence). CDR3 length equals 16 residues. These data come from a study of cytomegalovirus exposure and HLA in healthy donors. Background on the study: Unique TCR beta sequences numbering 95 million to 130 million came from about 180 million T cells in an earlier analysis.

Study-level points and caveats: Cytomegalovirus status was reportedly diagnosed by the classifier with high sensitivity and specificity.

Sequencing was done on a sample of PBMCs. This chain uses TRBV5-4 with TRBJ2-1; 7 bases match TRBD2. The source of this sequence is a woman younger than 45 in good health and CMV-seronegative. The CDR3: CASSLGGIAGGNEQFF. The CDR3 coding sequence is TGTGCCAGCAGCTTGGGAGGGATAGCGGGCGGCAATGAGCAGTTCTTC.